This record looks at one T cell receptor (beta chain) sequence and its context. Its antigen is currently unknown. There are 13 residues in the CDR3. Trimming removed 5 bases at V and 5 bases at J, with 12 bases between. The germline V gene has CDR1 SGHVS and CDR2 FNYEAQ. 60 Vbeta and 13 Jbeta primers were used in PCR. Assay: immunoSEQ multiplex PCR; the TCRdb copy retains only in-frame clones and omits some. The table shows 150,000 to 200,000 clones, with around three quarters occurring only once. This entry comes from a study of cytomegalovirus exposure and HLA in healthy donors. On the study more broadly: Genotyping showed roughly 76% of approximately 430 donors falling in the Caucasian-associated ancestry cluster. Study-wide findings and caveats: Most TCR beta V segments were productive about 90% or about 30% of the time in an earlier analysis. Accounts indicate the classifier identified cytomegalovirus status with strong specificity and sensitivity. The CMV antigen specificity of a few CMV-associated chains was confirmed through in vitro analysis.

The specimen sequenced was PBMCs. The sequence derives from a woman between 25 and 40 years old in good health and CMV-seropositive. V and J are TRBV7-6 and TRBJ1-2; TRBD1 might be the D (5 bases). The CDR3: CASSQEAGYGYTF. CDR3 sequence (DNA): TGTGCCAGCAGCCAAGAAGCAGGGTATGGCTACACCTTC.